This T cell receptor beta chain was identified during a study of blood T cell repertoires in COVID-19. The method was immunoSEQ multiplex PCR; TCRdb's version includes in-frame clones alone and lacks a portion of them. The table shows around 180,000 clones, with approximately 73% occurring only once. Germline loops: CDR1 MGHRA, CDR2 YSYEKL. CDR3 length: 16 residues. Trimming removed 2 bases at V and 4 bases at J, with 12 bases between. This clonotype was sampled from a woman aged 45-65 years with acute COVID-19. The rearrangement joins TRBV4-1 to TRBJ1-6; D perhaps matches TRBD1 (6 bases). Sequencing was done on a sample of PBMCs or T cells enriched from blood (not recorded which). The CDR3 nucleotides read TGCGCCAGCAGCCAACCCGGACAGTCTTATAATTCACCCCTCCACTTT. It is translated as CASSQPGQSYNSPLHF.